Below, 15 T cell receptor beta chains from the same sample are listed, as sequenced in a study of CD8 T cells in Susac syndrome. With random hexamers, reverse transcription was performed on about 0.5 to 1 ug of RNA. TCRdb analysed the immunoSEQ multiplex PCR reads with MiXCR anew, one entry per CDR3 protein. The sample contains 170,000 or so distinct CDR3 sequences, approximately 95% of which appear only once. Sequencing was done on a sample of CD4+ T cells from PBMCs. All receptors derive from a human donor with Susac syndrome.

The chain uses TRBV7-9 and TRBJ1-1; 8 nucleotides agree with TRBD1. V trimming: 4 bases; J trimming: 8 bases; junction bases outside the gene matches: 9. There are 14 residues in the CDR3. Germline lookup yields CDR1 SEHNR and CDR2 FQNEAQ (reference sequence). The DNA of the CDR3 is TGTGCCAGCAGCTCACAGGGGGATGCGGGGGAAGCTTTCTTT. Amino acids: CASSSQGDAGEAFF.

The rearrangement uses TRBV29-1 and TRBJ1-2; TRBD1 might be the D (5 bases). CDR3 length equals 11 residues. Germline values: CDR1 SQVTM, CDR2 ANQGSEA. The V gene lost 1 base and the J gene lost 12 bases, with 12 bases spanning the gap. The CDR3 protein is CSVEGSRGDTF. Written as DNA, the CDR3 is TGCAGCGTTGAAGGGAGTCGGGGGGACACCTTC.

V usage is TRBV29-1 and J usage is TRBJ2-3; 8 positions match TRBD1. The CDR3 sequence is 17 residues long. Losses at the gene ends were 0 bases for V and 9 bases for J; bases not matched to a gene: 17. Germline CDR1 is SQVTM and CDR2 is ANQGSEA. CDR3 loop: CSVEDRPRTGLKGTQYF. CDR3 DNA sequence: TGCAGCGTTGAAGATCGCCCACGGACAGGGCTAAAAGGAACGCAGTATTTT.

V and J are TRBV29-1 and TRBJ2-5; TRBD2 matches 8 bases. Germline V gene data show CDR1 as SQVTM and CDR2 as ANQGSEA. J was trimmed by 5 bases and V by 6 bases; bases with no gene match: 5. The CDR3 is made up of 12 amino acids. In nucleotides, the CDR3 is TGCAGCGTCGAGCGGGAGTCGGAGACCCAGTACTTC. Translated: CSVERESETQYF. The full variable domain, with the rest looked up from reference TRBV29-1 and TRBJ2-5, is SAVISQKPSRDICQRGTSLTIQCQVDSQVTMMFWYRQQPGQSLTLIATANQGSEATYESGFVIDKFPISRPNLTFSTLTVSNMSPEDSSIYLCSVERESETQYFGPGTRLLVL.

This clonotype was counted only a few times. The V gene is TRBV7-3, the J gene TRBJ2-5; the D gene is possibly TRBD2 (6 bases). The germline V and J ends were trimmed by 4 bases and 5 bases, with 17 bases remaining between them. Germline assignment: CDR1 SGHTA and CDR2 FQGTGA. The CDR3 runs to 15 residues. The CDR3 protein is CASSSGSSVWETQYF. In DNA, the CDR3 is TGTGCCAGCAGCTCCGGGTCTAGCGTTTGGGAGACCCAGTACTTC.

V gene TRBV18 combines with J gene TRBJ2-7, with D perhaps matching TRBD2 (6 bases). The CDR3 spans 14 residues. Trimming took off 4 bases at V and 2 bases at J, with 12 bases between the two ends. Looked up from germline, CDR1 is KGHSH and CDR2 is LQKENI. CDR3 sequence reads: CASSREVRPYEQYV. The CDR3 nucleotides read TGTGCCAGCTCACGGGAGGTACGCCCCTACGAGCAGTACGTC.

This clonotype has only a few counts. The chain couples TRBV6-5 to TRBJ2-3; 10 positions agree with TRBD2. Looked up from germline, CDR1 is MNHEY and CDR2 is SVGAGI. With V trimmed by 4 bases and J by 1 base, 2 bases remained unmatched. This CDR3 has 15 amino acids. The CDR3 spells CASSSSGGRTDTQYF. The CDR3 coding sequence is TGTGCCAGCAGTTCTAGCGGGGGACGCACAGATACGCAGTATTTT.

V and J are TRBV30 and TRBJ1-2, with D possibly matching TRBD1 (5 bases). Germline assignment: CDR1 GTSNPN and CDR2 SVGIG (reference sequence). Trimming removed 6 bases at V and 4 bases at J, with 18 bases between. The CDR3 runs to 14 residues. DNA for the CDR3: TGTGCCTGCGATGGCTCCAGGGCCGTCTATGGCTACACCTTC. Translated, it gives CACDGSRAVYGYTF.

V usage is TRBV30 and J usage is TRBJ1-5; D call uncertain. V was shortened by 1 base and J by 7 bases, with 8 bases between the two germline ends. Germline V gene data show CDR1 as GTSNPN and CDR2 as SVGIG (reference sequence). The CDR3 runs 12 residues. CDR3 DNA sequence: TGTGCCTGGAGTGCCGTGGGGCAGCCCCAGCATTTT. Protein sequence: CAWSAVGQPQHF. The full variable domain, in which reference TRBV30 and TRBJ1-5 provide the parts outside the CDR3, is SQTIHQWPATLVQPVGSPLSLECTVEGTSNPNLYWYRQAAGRGLQLLFYSVGIGQISSEVPQNLSASRPQDRQFILSSKKLLLSDSGFYLCAWSAVGQPQHFGDGTRLSIL.

V and J are TRBV2 and TRBJ2-5; no firm D call. The CDR3 is 13 amino acids. Germline CDR1 is SNHLY and CDR2 is FYNNEI. The ends were cut back, 6 bases at V and 1 base at J, with 9 bases in the middle. In nucleotides, the CDR3 is TGTGCCAGCAGGCGTCAGCCCCAAGAGACCCAGTACTTC. Translating gives CASRRQPQETQYF.

CDR3 loop: CSSKRIQETQYF. As DNA, the CDR3 is TGCAGCTCCAAGCGGATCCAAGAGACCCAGTACTTC. This chain connects TRBV29-1 to TRBJ2-5; D is perhaps TRBD2 (5 bases). The CDR3 is 12 amino acids. Trimming shortened V by 8 bases and J by 1 base, and 11 bases separated the two germline ends. Germline assignment: CDR1 SQVTM and CDR2 ANQGSEA.

This rearrangement joins TRBV28 to TRBJ2-7; 7 nucleotides agree with TRBD2. The V segment lost 7 bases and the J segment 0 bases; nucleotides outside the gene matches: 9. This CDR3 has 15 residues. Germline values: CDR1 MDHEN, CDR2 SYDVKM. DNA of the CDR3: TGTGCCAGCACCCGCTGGGGCGGGGGCTCCTACGAGCAGTACTTC. It yields the protein CASTRWGGGSYEQYF.

V and J are TRBV11-2 and TRBJ2-5; 8 bases fit TRBD1. The CDR3 has 15 amino acids. In germline, CDR1 is SGHAT, CDR2 FQNNGV. Trimming cost V 5 bases and J 3 bases; bases outside gene matches: 8. The CDR3 bases are TGTGCCAGCAGCCGACGACCGGGACAGGAAGAGACCCAGTACTTC. Translated: CASSRRPGQEETQYF.

This chain joins TRBV29-1 and TRBJ1-4; TRBD1 is a possible D gene (6 bases). V was clipped by 6 bases and J by 0 bases, with 11 bases between them. Per germline, CDR1 SQVTM and CDR2 ANQGSEA. CDR3 length: 14 residues. Written as DNA, the CDR3 is TGCAGCGTACAGGGACGGGCAACTAATGAAAAACTGTTTTTT. It specifies CSVQGRATNEKLFF.

J is TRBJ2-7 and V is TRBV6-6; 11 bases match TRBD2. The CDR3 consists of 15 residues. Germline-derived CDR1 and CDR2 are MNHNY and SVGAGI (reference sequence). J gave up 4 bases and V 5 bases, and 7 bases lay outside the gene matches. CDR3 loop: CASSPRTSGLYEQYF. DNA for the CDR3: TGTGCCAGCAGTCCCCGGACTAGCGGGTTGTACGAGCAGTACTTC.